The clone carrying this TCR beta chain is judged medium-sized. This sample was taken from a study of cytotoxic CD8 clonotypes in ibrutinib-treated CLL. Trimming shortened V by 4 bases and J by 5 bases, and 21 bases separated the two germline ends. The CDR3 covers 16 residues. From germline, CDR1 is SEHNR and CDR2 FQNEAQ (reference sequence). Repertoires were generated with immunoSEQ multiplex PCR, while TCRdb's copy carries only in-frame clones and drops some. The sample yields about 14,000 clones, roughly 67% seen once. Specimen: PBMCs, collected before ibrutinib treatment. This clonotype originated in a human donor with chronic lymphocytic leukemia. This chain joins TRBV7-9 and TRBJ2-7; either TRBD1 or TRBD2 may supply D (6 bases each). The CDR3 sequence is CASSYPVRGLRDEQYF. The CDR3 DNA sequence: TGTGCCAGCAGCTACCCAGTCCGGGGGCTTCGGGACGAGCAGTACTTC.